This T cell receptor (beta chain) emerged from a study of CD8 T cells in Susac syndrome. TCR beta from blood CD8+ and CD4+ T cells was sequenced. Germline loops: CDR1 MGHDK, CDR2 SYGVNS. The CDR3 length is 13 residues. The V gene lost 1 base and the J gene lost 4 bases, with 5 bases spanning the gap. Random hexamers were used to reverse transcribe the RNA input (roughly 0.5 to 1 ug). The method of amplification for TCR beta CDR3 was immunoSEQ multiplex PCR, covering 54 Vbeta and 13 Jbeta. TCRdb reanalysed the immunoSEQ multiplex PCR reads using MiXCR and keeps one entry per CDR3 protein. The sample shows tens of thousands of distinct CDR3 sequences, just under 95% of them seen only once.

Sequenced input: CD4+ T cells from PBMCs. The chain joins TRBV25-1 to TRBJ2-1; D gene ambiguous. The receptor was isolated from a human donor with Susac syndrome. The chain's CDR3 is CASSESVYNEQFF. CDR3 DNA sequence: TGTGCCAGCAGTGAATCGGTTTACAATGAGCAGTTCTTC.